Detailed here is one TCR beta chain. Its target is unknown. Donors were healthy Caucasian individuals from Russia aged roughly 6 to 100. The germline V and J ends were trimmed by 3 bases and 2 bases, with 14 bases remaining between them. The length of the CDR3 is 15 residues. Germline V gene sequence: CDR1 SGHDN, CDR2 FVKESK. The sample comes from a study of blood T cells in healthy people across ages. Study-level findings and limits: Unsorted PBMCs ruled out conclusive naive versus antigen-experienced comparison.

Primers used in a second PCR of about 6 to 11 cycles were a sample-barcoded 5' primer and a J-beta primer mix. Each cDNA molecule was tagged by a template-switch adaptor with 12 random nucleotides. One entry per CDR3 protein, called by TCRdb with MiXCR from the 5' RACE reads. This sample has around 1,500,000 distinct CDR3 sequences, with approximately 28% found just once. This TCR was recovered from a woman in her twenties or thirties in good health. This chain links TRBV14 with TRBJ2-7; D might be TRBD1 or TRBD2, each matching 5 bases. The sample comprised blood. DNA of the CDR3: TGTGCCAGCAGCCACGGGGTGGGACGTCCCTACGAGCAGTACTTC. Translation: CASSHGVGRPYEQYF.